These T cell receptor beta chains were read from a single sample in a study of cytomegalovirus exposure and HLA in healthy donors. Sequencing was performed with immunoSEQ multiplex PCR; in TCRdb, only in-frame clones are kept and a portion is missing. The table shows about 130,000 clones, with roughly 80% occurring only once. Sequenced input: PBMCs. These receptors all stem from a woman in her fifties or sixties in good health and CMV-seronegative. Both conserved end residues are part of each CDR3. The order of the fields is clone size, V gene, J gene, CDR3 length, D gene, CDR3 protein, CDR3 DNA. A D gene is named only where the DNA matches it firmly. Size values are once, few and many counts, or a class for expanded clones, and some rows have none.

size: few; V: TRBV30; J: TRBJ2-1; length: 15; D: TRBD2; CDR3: CAWTSGSSLNNEQFF; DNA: TGTGCCTGGACTAGCGGGAGTAGTTTAAACAATGAGCAGTTCTTC
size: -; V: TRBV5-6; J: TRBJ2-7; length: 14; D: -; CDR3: CASSGPGQSYEQYF; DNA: TGTGCCAGCAGCGGGCCGGGACAATCCTACGAGCAGTACTTC
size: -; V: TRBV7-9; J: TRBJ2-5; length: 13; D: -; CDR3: CASSFAGRETQYF; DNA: TGTGCCAGCAGCTTTGCGGGACGAGAGACCCAGTACTTC
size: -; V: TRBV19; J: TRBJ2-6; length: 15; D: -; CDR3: CATQDPSSGANVLTF; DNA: TGTGCAACACAGGACCCGTCCTCTGGGGCCAACGTCCTGACTTTC
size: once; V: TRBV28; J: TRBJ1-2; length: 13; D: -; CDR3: CASTPGGHYGYTF; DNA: TGTGCCAGCACCCCCGGGGGGCACTATGGCTACACCTTC
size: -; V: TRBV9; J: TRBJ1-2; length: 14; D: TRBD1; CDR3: CASSEGASLYGYTF; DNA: TGTGCCAGCAGCGAGGGGGCGTCCCTCTATGGCTACACCTTC
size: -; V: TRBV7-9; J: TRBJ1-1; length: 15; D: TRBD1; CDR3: CSSSQETGGNTEAFF; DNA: TGTTCCAGCAGCCAAGAGACAGGGGGAAACACTGAAGCTTTCTTT
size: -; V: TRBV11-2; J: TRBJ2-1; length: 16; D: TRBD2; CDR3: CASNFNSGSKDNEQFF; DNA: TGTGCCAGCAACTTTAATAGCGGGAGTAAAGACAATGAGCAGTTCTTC
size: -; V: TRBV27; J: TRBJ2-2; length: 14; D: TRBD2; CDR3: CASRGRGDTGELFF; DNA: TGTGCCAGCAGGGGGAGGGGTGACACCGGGGAGCTGTTTTTT
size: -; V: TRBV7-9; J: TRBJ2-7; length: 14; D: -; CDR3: CASSSQEGSYEQYF; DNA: TGTGCCAGCAGCTCTCAGGAGGGGTCCTACGAGCAGTACTTC
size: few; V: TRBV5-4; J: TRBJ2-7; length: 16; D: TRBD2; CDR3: CASSRATSGKPSEQYF; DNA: TGTGCCAGCAGCCGCGCGACTAGCGGGAAACCCTCCGAGCAGTACTTC
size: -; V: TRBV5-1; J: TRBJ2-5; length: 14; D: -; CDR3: CASSIGAAQETQYF; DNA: TGCGCCAGCAGCATAGGGGCAGCTCAAGAGACCCAGTACTTC
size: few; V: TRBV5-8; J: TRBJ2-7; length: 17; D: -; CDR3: CASSLAMDWAFTYEQYF; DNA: TGTGCCAGCAGCTTAGCGATGGACTGGGCGTTTACCTACGAGCAGTACTTC
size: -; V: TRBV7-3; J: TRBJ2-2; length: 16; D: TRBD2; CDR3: CASSPRLAANTGELFF; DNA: TGTGCCAGCAGCCCGCGACTAGCGGCGAACACCGGGGAGCTGTTTTTT
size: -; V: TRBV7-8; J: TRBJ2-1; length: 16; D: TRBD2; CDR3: CATLRLAGSSYNEQFF; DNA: TGTGCCACACTGCGGCTAGCGGGTAGCTCCTACAATGAGCAGTTCTTC
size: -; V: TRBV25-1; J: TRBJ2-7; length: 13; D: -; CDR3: CASYRENSYEQYF; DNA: TGTGCCTCATACAGGGAGAACTCCTACGAGCAGTACTTC
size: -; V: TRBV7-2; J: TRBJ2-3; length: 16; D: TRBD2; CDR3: CASSLGLGTTTDTQYF; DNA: TGTGCCAGCAGCTTAGGGTTGGGGACTACCACTGATACGCAGTATTTT
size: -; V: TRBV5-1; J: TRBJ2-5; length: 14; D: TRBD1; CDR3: CASSQRTGGETQYF; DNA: TGCGCCAGCAGTCAGAGGACAGGAGGAGAGACCCAGTACTTC
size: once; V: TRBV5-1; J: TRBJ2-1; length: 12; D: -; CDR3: CASSSTGSEQFF; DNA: TGCGCCAGCAGCAGTACAGGGAGTGAGCAGTTCTTC
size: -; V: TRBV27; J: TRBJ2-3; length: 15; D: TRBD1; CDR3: CASSFEGASLDTQYF; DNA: TGTGCCAGCAGTTTCGAGGGGGCGTCGTTAGATACGCAGTATTTT
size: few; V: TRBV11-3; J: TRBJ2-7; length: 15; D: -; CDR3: CASSLEGQGFDEQYF; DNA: TGTGCCAGCAGCTTAGAAGGGCAGGGATTCGACGAGCAGTACTTC
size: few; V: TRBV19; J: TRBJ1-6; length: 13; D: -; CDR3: CASRDTDNSPLHF; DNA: TGTGCCAGTAGGGACACCGATAATTCACCCCTCCACTTT
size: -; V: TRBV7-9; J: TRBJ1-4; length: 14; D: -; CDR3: CASSQDSRREKLFF; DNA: TGTGCCAGCAGCCAGGACAGTCGACGGGAAAAACTGTTTTTT
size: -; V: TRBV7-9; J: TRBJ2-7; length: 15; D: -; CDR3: CASSMIQGSSYEQYF; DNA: TGTGCCAGCAGCATGATCCAGGGGAGCTCCTACGAGCAGTACTTC
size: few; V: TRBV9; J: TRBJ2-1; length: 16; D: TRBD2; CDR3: CASSLRLAGVNNEQFF; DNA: TGTGCCAGCAGCTTGCGACTAGCGGGAGTAAACAATGAGCAGTTCTTC
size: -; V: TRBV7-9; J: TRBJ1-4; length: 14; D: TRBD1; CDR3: CASSLLQGAEKLFF; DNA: TGTGCCAGCAGCTTGTTACAGGGGGCTGAAAAACTGTTTTTT
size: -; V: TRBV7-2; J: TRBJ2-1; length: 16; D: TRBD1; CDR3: CASSPEGTGGYNEQFF; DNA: TGTGCCAGCAGCCCAGAAGGGACAGGGGGCTACAATGAGCAGTTCTTC
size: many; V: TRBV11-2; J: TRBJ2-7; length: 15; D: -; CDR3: CASSPLSRRSYEQYF; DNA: TGTGCCAGCAGCCCACTAAGCAGACGCTCCTACGAGCAGTACTTC
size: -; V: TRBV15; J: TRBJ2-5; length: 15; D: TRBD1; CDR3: CATSRPDRGRETQYF; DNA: TGTGCCACCAGCAGACCCGACAGGGGACGGGAGACCCAGTACTTC
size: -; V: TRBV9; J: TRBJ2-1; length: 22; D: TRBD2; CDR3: CASSVLAGRGLAGGRSANEQFF; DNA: TGTGCCAGCAGCGTTCTAGCCGGGAGGGGACTAGCGGGAGGGCGCTCCGCCAATGAGCAGTTCTTC
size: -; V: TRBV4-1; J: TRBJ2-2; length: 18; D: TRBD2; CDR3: CASRKTSGRVANTGELFF; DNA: TGCGCCAGCCGGAAGACTAGCGGGAGGGTTGCGAACACCGGGGAGCTGTTTTTT
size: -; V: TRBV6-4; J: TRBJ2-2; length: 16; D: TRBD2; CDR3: CASSFRKRELTGELFF; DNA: TGTGCCAGCAGTTTCCGGAAGCGGGAGCTTACCGGGGAGCTGTTTTTT
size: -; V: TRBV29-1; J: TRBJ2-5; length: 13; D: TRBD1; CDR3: CSAKQGYQETQYF; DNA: TGCAGCGCCAAACAGGGGTACCAAGAGACCCAGTACTTC
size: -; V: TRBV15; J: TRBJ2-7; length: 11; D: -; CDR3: CATFTSSQGYF; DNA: TGTGCCACCTTTACATCCAGCCAGGGGTACTTC
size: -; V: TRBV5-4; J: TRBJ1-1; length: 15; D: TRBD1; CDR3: CASSQTGQGNTEAFF; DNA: TGTGCCAGCAGCCAAACGGGACAGGGTAACACTGAAGCTTTCTTT
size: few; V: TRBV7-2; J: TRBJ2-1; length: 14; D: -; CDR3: CASTLSGIYNEQFF; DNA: TGTGCCAGCACCCTTAGCGGCATATACAATGAGCAGTTCTTC
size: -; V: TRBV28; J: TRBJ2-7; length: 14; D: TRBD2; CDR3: CASSKGLAGFFQYF; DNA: TGTGCCAGCAGTAAGGGACTAGCGGGATTCTTCCAGTACTTC
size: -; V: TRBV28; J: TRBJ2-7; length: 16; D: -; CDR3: CASSFTGQAVFYEQYF; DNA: TGTGCCAGCAGTTTCACAGGACAAGCCGTCTTTTACGAGCAGTACTTC
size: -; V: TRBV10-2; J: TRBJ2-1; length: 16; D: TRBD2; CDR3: CASSELAGASLGEQFF; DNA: TGCGCCAGCAGTGAACTAGCGGGAGCCAGTTTGGGGGAGCAGTTCTTC
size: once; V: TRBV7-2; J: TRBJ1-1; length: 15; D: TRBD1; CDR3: CASSSRTGVNTEAFF; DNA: TGTGCCAGCAGCTCTCGGACAGGAGTGAACACTGAAGCTTTCTTT
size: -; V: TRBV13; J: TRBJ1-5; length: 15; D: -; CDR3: CASSLRGGFHQPQHF; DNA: TGTGCCAGCAGCTTACGTGGGGGGTTTCATCAGCCCCAGCATTTT
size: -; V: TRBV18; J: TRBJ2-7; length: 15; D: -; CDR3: CASSPRGRELYEQYF; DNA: TGTGCCAGCTCACCGAGGGGACGGGAGCTCTACGAGCAGTACTTC
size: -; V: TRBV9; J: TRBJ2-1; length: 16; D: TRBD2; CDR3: CASSFRTSGRVHEQFF; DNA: TGTGCCAGCAGCTTCCGGACTAGCGGGAGAGTGCATGAGCAGTTCTTC
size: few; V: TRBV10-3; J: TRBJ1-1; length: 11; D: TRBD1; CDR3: CAATGGTEAFF; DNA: TGTGCCGCGACAGGGGGAACTGAAGCTTTCTTT
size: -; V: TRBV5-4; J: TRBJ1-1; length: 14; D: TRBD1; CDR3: CASSLTGGVTEAFF; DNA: TGTGCCAGCAGCTTGACAGGGGGGGTCACTGAAGCTTTCTTT
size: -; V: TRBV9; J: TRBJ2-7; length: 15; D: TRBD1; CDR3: CASSRGQGDSYEQYF; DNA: TGTGCCAGCAGCAGAGGACAGGGTGACTCCTACGAGCAGTACTTC
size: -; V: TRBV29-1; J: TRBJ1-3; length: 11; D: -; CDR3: CSVLSGNTIYF; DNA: TGCAGCGTCCTCTCTGGAAACACCATATATTTT
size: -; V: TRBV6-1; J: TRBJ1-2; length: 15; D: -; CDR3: CASRGTPGELGGYTF; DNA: TGTGCCAGCAGGGGGACCCCAGGGGAGTTAGGTGGCTACACCTTC
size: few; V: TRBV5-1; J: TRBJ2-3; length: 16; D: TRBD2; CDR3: CASSLVAGGGADTQYF; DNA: TGCGCCAGCAGCTTGGTAGCGGGAGGAGGGGCAGATACGCAGTATTTT
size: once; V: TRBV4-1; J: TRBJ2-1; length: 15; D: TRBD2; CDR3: CASSPGAGVYNEQFF; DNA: TGCGCCAGCAGCCCCGGAGCGGGAGTCTACAATGAGCAGTTCTTC
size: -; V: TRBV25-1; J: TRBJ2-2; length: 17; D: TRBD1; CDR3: CASSEISTGGITGELFF; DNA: TGTGCCAGCAGTGAGATTTCGACAGGGGGGATCACCGGGGAGCTGTTTTTT
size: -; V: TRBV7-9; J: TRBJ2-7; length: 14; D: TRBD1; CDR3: CASSWDRLSYEQYF; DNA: TGTGCCAGCAGCTGGGACAGGCTCTCCTACGAGCAGTACTTC
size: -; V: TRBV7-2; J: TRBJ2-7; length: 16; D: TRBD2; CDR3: CASSLEATSGIYEQYF; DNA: TGTGCCAGCAGCTTAGAGGCGACTAGCGGGATCTACGAGCAGTACTTC
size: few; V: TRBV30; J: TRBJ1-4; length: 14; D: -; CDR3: CAWIKSGSYGKLFF; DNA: TGTGCCTGGATCAAATCGGGTAGTTACGGAAAACTGTTTTTT
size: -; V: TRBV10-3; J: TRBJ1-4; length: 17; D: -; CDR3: CAISERLTGGGDEKLFF; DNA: TGTGCCATCAGTGAGCGACTGACGGGGGGCGGGGATGAAAAACTGTTTTTT
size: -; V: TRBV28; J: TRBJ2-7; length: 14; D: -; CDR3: CASSFVPRSYEQYF; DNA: TGTGCCAGCAGTTTCGTACCCAGGTCCTACGAGCAGTACTTC
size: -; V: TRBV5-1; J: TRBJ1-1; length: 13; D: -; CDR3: CASSREGNTEAFF; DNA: TGCGCCAGCAGTCGGGAGGGGAACACTGAAGCTTTCTTT